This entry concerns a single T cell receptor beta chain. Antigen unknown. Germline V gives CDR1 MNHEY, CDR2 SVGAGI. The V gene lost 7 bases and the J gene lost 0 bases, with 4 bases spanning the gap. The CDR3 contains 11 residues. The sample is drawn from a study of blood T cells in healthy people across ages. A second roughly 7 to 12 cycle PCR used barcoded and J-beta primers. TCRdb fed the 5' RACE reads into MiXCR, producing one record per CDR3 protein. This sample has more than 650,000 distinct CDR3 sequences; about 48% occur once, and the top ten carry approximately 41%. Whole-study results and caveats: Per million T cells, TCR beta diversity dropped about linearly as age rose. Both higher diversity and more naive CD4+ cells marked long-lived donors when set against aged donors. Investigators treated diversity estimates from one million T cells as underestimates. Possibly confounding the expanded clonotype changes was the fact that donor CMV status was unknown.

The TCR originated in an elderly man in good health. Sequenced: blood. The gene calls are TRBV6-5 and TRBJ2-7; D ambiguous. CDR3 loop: CASKNSYEQYF. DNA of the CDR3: TGTGCCAGCAAGAACTCCTACGAGCAGTACTTC.